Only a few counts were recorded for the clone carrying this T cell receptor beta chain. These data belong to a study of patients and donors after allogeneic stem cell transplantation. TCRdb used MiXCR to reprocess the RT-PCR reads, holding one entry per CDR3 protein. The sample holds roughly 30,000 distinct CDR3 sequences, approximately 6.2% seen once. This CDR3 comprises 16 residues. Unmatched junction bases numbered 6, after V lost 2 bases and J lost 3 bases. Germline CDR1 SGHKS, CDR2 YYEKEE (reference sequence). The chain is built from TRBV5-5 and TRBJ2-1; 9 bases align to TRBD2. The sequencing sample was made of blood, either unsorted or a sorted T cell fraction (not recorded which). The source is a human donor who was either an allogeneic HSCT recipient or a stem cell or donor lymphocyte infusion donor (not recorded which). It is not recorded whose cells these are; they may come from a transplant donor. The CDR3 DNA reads TGTGCCAGCAGCTTCGGGCTAGCGGGAAACTACAATGAGCAGTTCTTC. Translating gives CASSFGLAGNYNEQFF.